This TCR beta chain was captured in a study of blood T cell repertoires in COVID-19. About the research overall: Whether acute or convalescent, the COVID-19 samples came from the United States, Italy and Spain. T cells, B-cell-depleted T cells, or PBMCs provided the cDNA or gDNA that served as material.

Source study methods: For nucleated cells, counts were estimated from reference gene primer amplification. Sequenced by immunoSEQ multiplex PCR; TCRdb stores in-frame clones only, minus some. The DNA was the basis for D and trimming; V, J and clone size are from that table. Altogether about 36,000 clones are present, 90% being singletons, with the ten largest covering under 5%. Material for sequencing was peripheral blood. This clonotype was sampled from a human donor in a cohort sampled during active COVID-19.

CDR3 residues: CATRRERYNEQFF. Here the CDR3 DNA reads TGTGCCACACGGCGGGAGAGGTACAATGAGCAGTTCTTC. This chain connects TRBV15 to TRBJ2-1; TRBD2 agrees at 7 bases. Germline assignment: CDR1 LNHNV and CDR2 YYDKDF (reference sequence). The CDR3 consists of 13 residues. After removal of 9 bases from V and 4 bases from J, the junction contained 6 bases not matched to a gene.